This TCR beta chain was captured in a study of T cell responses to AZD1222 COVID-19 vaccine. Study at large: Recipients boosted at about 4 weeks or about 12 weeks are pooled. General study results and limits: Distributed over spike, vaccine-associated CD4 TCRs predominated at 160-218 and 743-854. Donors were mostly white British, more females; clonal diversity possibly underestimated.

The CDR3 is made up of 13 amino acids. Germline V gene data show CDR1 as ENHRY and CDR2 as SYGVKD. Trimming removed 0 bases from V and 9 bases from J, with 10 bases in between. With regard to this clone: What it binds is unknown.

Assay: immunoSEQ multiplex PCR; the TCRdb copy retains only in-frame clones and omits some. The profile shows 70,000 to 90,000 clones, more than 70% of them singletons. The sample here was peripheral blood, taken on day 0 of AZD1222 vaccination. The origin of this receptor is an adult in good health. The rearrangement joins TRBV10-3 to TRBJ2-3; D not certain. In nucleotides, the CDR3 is TGTGCCATCAGTGAGTCGAACTCCGGAACGCAGTATTTT. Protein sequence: CAISESNSGTQYF.